The sequence of this TCR beta chain was determined in a study of blood T cell repertoires in COVID-19. Measured with immunoSEQ multiplex PCR; TCRdb has only the in-frame clones, and not every one. Here the sample spans roughly 190,000 clones, about 88% being singletons. V shed 0 bases and J shed 4 bases, with 8 bases lying between them. Germline V gene data show CDR1 as SGHRS and CDR2 as YFSETQ. The CDR3 sequence is 13 residues long. The TCR originated in a woman aged 25 to 39 who had recovered from COVID-19. Source material: PBMCs or T cells enriched from blood (not recorded which). This chain joins TRBV5-1 and TRBJ2-7; possibly TRBD1 for D (5 bases). CDR3 in amino acids: CASSLEGQYEQYF. The CDR3 nucleotides are TGCGCCAGCAGCTTGGAGGGGCAGTACGAGCAGTACTTC. The whole variable domain, filled in from reference TRBV5-1 and TRBJ2-7, reads KAGVTQTPRYLIKTRGQQVTLSCSPISGHRSVSWYQQTPGQGLQFLFEYFSETQRNKGNFPGRFSGRQFSNSRSEMNVSTLELGDSALYLCASSLEGQYEQYFGPGTRLTVT.